These 21 T cell receptor beta chains share one sample of origin, sequenced in a study of human T cells and chemical hapten exposure. Time point here: patch test 1, 2 weeks after DPC sensitization. Documented treatment: therapeutic diphenylcyclopropenone sensitization with weekly scalp DPC. A single record per CDR3 protein comes from TCRdb applying MiXCR to the RACE reads. The profile covers a few hundred thousand distinct CDR3 sequences, with roughly 5% appearing a single time and 2% to 2.5% taken by the ten largest. This specimen was whole blood, taken in connection with sensitization to the hapten diphenylcyclopropenone (DPC). All receptors come from a woman aged 45 to 65 with alopecia areata. Some clones in this sample may be carry-over from other donors' samples.

This clonotype showed up many times. The rearrangement links TRBV20-1 to TRBJ2-1; perhaps TRBD2 as D (6 bases). The germline CDR1 and CDR2 sequences are DFQATT and SNEGSKA (reference sequence). The CDR3 totals 14 residues. V lost 0 bases and J lost 6, with 12 bases in between. The CDR3 DNA sequence: TGCAGTGCTAGAGAGGCGGGGATTATCAATGAGCAGTTCTTC. This sequence encodes CSAREAGIINEQFF.

This clonotype has ten or more counts. The J gene is TRBJ1-2, the V gene TRBV29-1; D not certain. Germline CDR1 reads SQVTM; CDR2 reads ANQGSEA. The CDR3 runs 12 residues. Trimming pared 4 bases from V and 4 bases from J, leaving 10 bases between. This CDR3 is CSVVPRRYGYTF. As DNA, the CDR3 is TGCAGCGTTGTCCCCAGACGCTATGGCTACACCTTC.

This clonotype was recorded many times. The rearrangement links TRBV6-4 to TRBJ2-1; D may be TRBD1 (6 bases). Germline loops: CDR1 MRHNA, CDR2 SNTAGT. V lost 10 bases, J lost 0 bases, and 16 bases lay in between. This CDR3 has 15 amino acids. The CDR3 nucleotides read TGTGCCACCGCGCCCCAGGGGAGCTCCTACAATGAGCAGTTCTTC. Its protein is CATAPQGSSYNEQFF.

The chain uses TRBV20-1 and TRBJ2-7; D might be TRBD2 (5 bases). This CDR3 region has 12 residues. Germline V lookup: CDR1 DFQATT, CDR2 SNEGSKA (reference sequence). V dropped 5 bases and J dropped 5 bases, with 13 bases sitting between them. The CDR3 reads CSAQPTSNEQYF. Written as DNA, the CDR3 is TGCAGTGCTCAACCTACTAGTAACGAGCAGTACTTC.

This clonotype was picked up a small number of times. This chain uses TRBV29-1 with TRBJ1-1, with D uncertain. Germline values: CDR1 SQVTM, CDR2 ANQGSEA. The CDR3 runs to 12 residues. Trimming removed 7 bases at V and 4 bases at J, with 13 bases between. CDR3: CSADTSLTEAFF. The CDR3 region has the DNA TGCAGCGCTGACACCTCTCTCACTGAAGCTTTCTTT. Looking up the rest from reference TRBV29-1 and TRBJ1-1 gives the full variable domain: SAVISQKPSRDICQRGTSLTIQCQVDSQVTMMFWYRQQPGQSLTLIATANQGSEATYESGFVIDKFPISRPNLTFSTLTVSNMSPEDSSIYLCSADTSLTEAFFGQGTRLTVV.

The table lists this clonotype with many counts. CDR3 amino acids: CASRPPKYQETQYF. The DNA for the CDR3 is TGTGCCAGCAGGCCACCAAAGTACCAAGAGACCCAGTACTTC. The chain recombines TRBV6-6 with TRBJ2-5, with D unresolved. Germline CDR1 is MNHNY and CDR2 is SVGAGI (reference sequence). Trimming removed 6 bases from V and 0 bases from J, with 11 bases in between. The CDR3 runs to 14 residues.

Many counts were recorded for this clonotype. This chain uses TRBV24-1 with TRBJ2-1, with no clear D. CDR1 KGHDR and CDR2 SFDVKD come from the germline V gene. The ends were cut back, 2 bases at V and 6 bases at J, with 10 bases in the middle. CDR3 length equals 14 residues. The CDR3 DNA reads as TGTGCCACCAGTGATTCACGGAGAAGCAATGAGCAGTTCTTC. Translated, it gives CATSDSRRSNEQFF.

This clonotype was counted only a few times. CDR3 nucleotide sequence: TGCGCCAGCAGCCCGGGACTAGCGGGAGGAAGCTCCTACAATGAGCAGTTCTTC. Translated, it gives CASSPGLAGGSSYNEQFF. This chain connects TRBV5-1 to TRBJ2-1; 15 bases fit TRBD2. After removal of 4 bases from V and 0 bases from J, the junction contained 5 bases not matched to a gene. The CDR3 loop spans 18 amino acids. In germline, CDR1 is SGHRS, CDR2 YFSETQ.

Many counts were recorded for this clonotype. This chain connects TRBV6-2 or TRBV6-3 to TRBJ2-4; D unclear. From germline, CDR1 is MNHEY and CDR2 SVGEGT. This CDR3 comprises 14 residues. V lost 2 bases to trimming and J lost 6 bases, with 11 bases between them. The CDR3 nucleotides are TGTGCCAGCAGTTACCTGGGCGCCGGAAACATTCAGTACTTC. This encodes CASSYLGAGNIQYF.

This clonotype was found a few times. The J gene is TRBJ2-1, the V gene TRBV20-1; a weak D match, TRBD2 (5 bases). The CDR3 contains 14 residues. Germline V gene data show CDR1 as DFQATT and CDR2 as SNEGSKA (reference sequence). V lost 1 base and J lost 4, with 11 bases in between. CDR3 protein: CSARVRTLYNEQFF. The CDR3, as DNA: TGCAGTGCTAGAGTTAGGACTCTGTACAATGAGCAGTTCTTC.

This clonotype came up a few times. This rearrangement joins TRBV20-1 to TRBJ2-3; no clear D gene. The V gene lost 2 bases and the J gene lost 0 bases, with 6 bases spanning the gap. The germline V gene encodes CDR1 DFQATT and CDR2 SNEGSKA (reference sequence). The CDR3 length is 13 residues. The CDR3 DNA reads TGCAGTGCTAGACCATTGAGCACAGATACGCAGTATTTT. Its translation is CSARPLSTDTQYF.

The sample holds a few counts of this clonotype. The genes are TRBV29-1 and TRBJ1-5; 8 bases are a match to TRBD1. This CDR3 contains 13 residues. Germline CDR1 is SQVTM and CDR2 is ANQGSEA. Trimming removed 4 bases from V and 6 bases from J; junction bases left unmatched: 5. CDR3 protein: CSVAQGGGQPQHF. Written as DNA, the CDR3 is TGCAGCGTTGCACAGGGGGGGGGTCAGCCCCAGCATTTT.

This clonotype has just a few counts. The gene calls are TRBV10-3 and TRBJ1-2; D is perhaps TRBD1 (5 bases). The CDR3 loop spans 17 amino acids. Deletions cut 4 bases from V and 1 base from J, with 19 bases between. The germline gives CDR1 ENHRY, CDR2 SYGVKD. DNA for the CDR3: TGTGCCATCAGTGGGTCCCTGGCAGGGACTTATAACTATGGCTACACCTTC. Translation gives CAISGSLAGTYNYGYTF.

V and J are TRBV9 and TRBJ2-3; 9 positions match TRBD2. CDR1 and CDR2 from the germline V gene are SGDLS and YYNGEE. The CDR3 is made up of 17 amino acids. V lost 4 bases and J lost 0; bases outside the gene matches: 9. CDR3 bases: TGTGCCAGCAGCCTCCGCGCGGGGGGGACTAGCACAGATACGCAGTATTTT. This gives the protein CASSLRAGGTSTDTQYF.

In DNA form, the CDR3 reads TGCAGTGCTAGACTAGCTGCCCACAATGAGCAGTTCTTC. Translated: CSARLAAHNEQFF. The chain uses TRBV20-1 and TRBJ2-1; D is perhaps TRBD2 (5 bases). Germline CDR1 is DFQATT and CDR2 is SNEGSKA (reference sequence). The CDR3 spans 13 residues. Trimming left V 2 bases short and J 5 bases short, with 10 bases between.

This clonotype was recorded at least ten times. The chain combines TRBV9 with TRBJ2-7, with no clear D. With 1 base removed from V and 2 bases from J, the gap between germline ends came to 10 bases. The CDR3 is made up of 14 amino acids. Germline V gene lookup returns CDR1 SGDLS and CDR2 YYNGEE. For the CDR3, the DNA is TGTGCCAGCAGCGTATGGGAAAGTCCCTACGAGCAGTACTTC. Translating gives CASSVWESPYEQYF. The whole variable domain, filled in from reference TRBV9 and TRBJ2-7, reads DSGVTQTPKHLITATGQRVTLRCSPRSGDLSVYWYQQSLDQGLQFLIQYYNGEERAKGNILERFSAQQFPDLHSELNLSSLELGDSALYFCASSVWESPYEQYFGPGTRLTVT.

The chain employs TRBV12-3 or TRBV12-4 and TRBJ2-7, with 7 bases aligning to TRBD1. The CDR3 runs 15 residues. J gave up 2 bases and V 5 bases, and 9 bases lay outside the gene matches. CDR3 residues: CASSPAGTATYEQYF. CDR3 bases: TGTGCCAGCAGTCCCGCCGGGACAGCGACCTACGAGCAGTACTTC.

The rearrangement joins TRBV28 to TRBJ1-5; the match to TRBD1 covers 10 bases. The CDR3 is made up of 15 amino acids. Looked up from germline, CDR1 is MDHEN and CDR2 is SYDVKM. J lost 6 bases, V lost 5 bases, and 7 bases had no gene match. The CDR3 region is CASSHPTGGFQPQHF. Written as DNA, the CDR3 is TGTGCCAGCAGTCATCCGACAGGGGGCTTTCAGCCCCAGCATTTT.

Ten or more counts support this clonotype. The chain employs TRBV30 and TRBJ1-1; the D gene is possibly TRBD1 (6 bases). V was shortened by 0 bases and J by 5 bases, with 10 bases between the two germline ends. This CDR3 region has 13 residues. Germline V gene lookup returns CDR1 GTSNPN and CDR2 SVGIG (reference sequence). The CDR3 is CAWSVRTGTEAFF. CDR3 DNA: TGTGCCTGGAGTGTCCGAACAGGGACTGAAGCTTTCTTT.

This clonotype was recorded many times. This chain uses TRBV3-1 with TRBJ1-5, with 7 bases fitting TRBD1. The J segment lost 0 bases and the V segment lost 2 bases, leaving 7 bases of the junction unmatched. CDR1 is LGHDT and CDR2 is YNNKEL in the germline V gene (reference sequence). The CDR3 runs 17 residues. CDR3: CASSQRGTAYSNQPQHF. The CDR3 DNA is TGTGCCAGCAGCCAAAGAGGGACAGCCTATAGCAATCAGCCCCAGCATTTT.

The rearrangement uses TRBV18 and TRBJ1-4; no reliable D call. The CDR3 has 11 residues. CDR1 KGHSH and CDR2 LQKENI come from the germline V gene. Trimming shortened V by 2 bases and J by 12 bases, and 7 bases separated the two germline ends. CDR3 in DNA: TGTGCCAGCTCACCAGCGGCAGAACTGTTTTTT. This sequence encodes CASSPAAELFF.